This entry lists 17 T cell receptor beta chains sequenced from one sample in a study of CD8 T cells in Susac syndrome. The RNA input was roughly 0.45 to 1 ug, and it was reverse transcribed with random hexamers. TCRdb independently ran MiXCR on the immunoSEQ multiplex PCR reads; one entry per CDR3 protein. The sample contains some 120,000 distinct CDR3 sequences, roughly 91% of which appear only once. Sequencing was done on a sample of CD4+ T cells from PBMCs. The receptor source for this set is a human donor in good health.

The J gene is TRBJ1-1, the V gene TRBV7-6, with D tentatively TRBD1 (5 bases). Germline V gives CDR1 SGHVS, CDR2 FNYEAQ. This CDR3 has 15 amino acids. V shed 5 bases and J shed 1 base, with 14 bases lying between them. The CDR3 region is CASSPTSTGNTEAFF. DNA of the CDR3: TGTGCCAGCAGCCCAACGTCAACAGGGAACACTGAAGCTTTCTTT. The complete variable domain, with remaining parts taken from reference TRBV7-6 and TRBJ1-1, reads GAGVSQSPRYKVTKRGQDVALRCDPISGHVSLYWYRQALGQGPEFLTYFNYEAQQDKSGLPNDRFSAERPEGSISTLTIQRTEQRDSAMYRCASSPTSTGNTEAFFGQGTRLTVV.

The chain uses TRBV7-2 and TRBJ2-2; unclear D gene. This CDR3 comprises 18 residues. Germline assignment: CDR1 SGHTA and CDR2 FQGNSA. V was clipped by 5 bases and J by 9 bases, with 28 bases between them. CDR3 in DNA: TGTGCCAGCAGCCCAGAAAGCCCCCGGGCACGCCCCGAGCGGGAGCTGTTTTTT. This codes for CASSPESPRARPERELFF.

This sequence joins TRBV5-6 and TRBJ2-7, with a tentative D call TRBD1 (6 bases). The CDR3 sequence is 14 residues long. V lost 4 bases and J lost 3, with 14 bases in between. The germline V gene has CDR1 SGHDT and CDR2 YYEEEE. This chain's CDR3 is CASSVSPTGYEQYF. CDR3 in DNA: TGTGCCAGCAGCGTATCGCCGACAGGCTACGAGCAGTACTTC.

V usage is TRBV5-6 and J usage is TRBJ1-2; the D gene is possibly TRBD1 (6 bases). V lost 0 bases and J lost 4, with 10 bases in between. From germline, CDR1 is SGHDT and CDR2 YYEEEE. This CDR3 region has 14 residues. This CDR3 is CASSLDGGVYGYTF. In DNA, the CDR3 is TGTGCCAGCAGCTTGGATGGGGGCGTCTATGGCTACACCTTC.

The CDR3 loop is CASWDRRSYEQYF. Written as DNA, the CDR3 is TGTGCCAGCTGGGACAGGCGTTCCTACGAGCAGTACTTC. The chain joins TRBV19 to TRBJ2-7; 8 nucleotides match TRBD1. Germline CDR1 is LNHDA and CDR2 is SQIVND (reference sequence). The trim removed 9 bases at V and 1 base at J, leaving 5 bases unmatched. The CDR3 has 13 residues.

The rearrangement joins TRBV11-2 to TRBJ2-3, with 9 positions matching TRBD2. Germline lookup yields CDR1 SGHAT and CDR2 FQNNGV. V lost 4 bases and J lost 5; bases outside the gene matches: 7. CDR3 length equals 15 residues. CDR3 residues: CASSSSGGRGDTQYF. CDR3 nucleotide sequence: TGTGCCAGCAGCTCCAGCGGGGGGCGTGGAGATACGCAGTATTTT.

The CDR3 DNA follows: TGTGCCAGCCTCGAAGAAAGGGCTCCTTGGGACATTCAGTACTTC. Translation: CASLEERAPWDIQYF. The genes are TRBV7-2 and TRBJ2-4; D ambiguous. Per the germline V gene, CDR1 is SGHTA and CDR2 is FQGNSA. V was cut by 8 bases and J by 8 bases, with 22 bases left in between. This CDR3 is built from 15 residues.

This clonotype was seen just once. This chain links TRBV12-3 or TRBV12-4 with TRBJ2-1; D may be TRBD2 (6 bases). Trimming took 9 bases from V and 7 from J, leaving 16 bases between them. The CDR3 loop spans 13 amino acids. In DNA form, the CDR3 reads TGTGCCAGTCGATACGGGAGTCCGAATGAGCAGTTCTTC. It yields the protein CASRYGSPNEQFF.

The chain is built from TRBV15 and TRBJ1-1; maybe TRBD1 (5 bases). Germline CDR1 is LNHNV and CDR2 is YYDKDF (reference sequence). CDR3 length: 14 amino acids. Trimming removed 0 bases from V and 4 bases from J, with 9 bases in between. This chain's CDR3 is CATSRDPGGTEAFF. The CDR3 region has the DNA TGTGCCACCAGCAGAGATCCGGGGGGCACTGAAGCTTTCTTT. Full variable domain (missing parts from reference TRBV15 and TRBJ1-1): DAMVIQNPRYQVTQFGKPVTLSCSQTLNHNVMYWYQQKSSQAPKLLFHYYDKDFNNEADTPDNFQSRRPNTSFCFLDIRSPGLGDTAMYLCATSRDPGGTEAFFGQGTRLTVV.

This chain uses TRBV9 with TRBJ2-7, with 7 bases matching TRBD2. J was trimmed by 6 bases and V by 0 bases; bases with no gene match: 12. This CDR3 is 16 amino acids long. Germline CDR1 SGDLS, CDR2 YYNGEE. The CDR3 region is CASSVEGTGGSGEQYF. The CDR3 DNA sequence: TGTGCCAGCAGCGTAGAAGGGACTGGCGGGAGCGGCGAGCAGTACTTC.

The V gene is TRBV28, the J gene TRBJ2-3; 7 positions match TRBD2. Losses at the gene ends were 9 bases for V and 5 bases for J; bases not matched to a gene: 5. CDR1 is MDHEN and CDR2 is SYDVKM in the germline V gene. This CDR3 is 12 amino acids long. The CDR3 DNA sequence: TGTGCCAGTGGGCGGGAGCTAGATACGCAGTATTTT. Its translation: CASGRELDTQYF. The variable domain in full, completed from reference TRBV28 and TRBJ2-3, reads DVKVTQSSRYLVKRTGEKVFLECVQDMDHENMFWYRQDPGLGLRLIYFSYDVKMKEKGDIPEGYSVSREKKERFSLILESASTNQTSMYLCASGRELDTQYFGPGTRLTVL.

The genes are TRBV20-1 and TRBJ1-3; TRBD1 might be the D (5 bases). The CDR3 runs 16 residues. CDR1 is DFQATT, CDR2 SNEGSKA, per germline (reference sequence). Trimming pared 1 base from V and 0 bases from J, leaving 13 bases between. CDR3 nucleotide sequence: TGCAGTGCTAGAGCCGGGGGTTCGAGCTCTGGAAACACCATATATTTT. Residues: CSARAGGSSSGNTIYF.

The gene calls are TRBV6-2 or TRBV6-3 and TRBJ1-1; the match to TRBD1 covers 8 bases. Germline assignment: CDR1 MNHEY and CDR2 SVGEGT. V shed 7 bases, J shed 7 bases, and the junction held 11 bases outside the gene matches. The CDR3 sequence is 14 residues long. CDR3 protein: CASTSHDRGFEAFF. The CDR3 nucleotides are TGTGCCAGCACCTCACACGACAGGGGCTTTGAAGCTTTCTTT.

The rearrangement uses TRBV6-6 and TRBJ1-4, with D possibly TRBD1 on 5 matching bases. Trimming cost V 5 bases and J 5 bases, with 12 bases left between them. Germline V gene data show CDR1 as MNHNY and CDR2 as SVGAGI (reference sequence). This CDR3 contains 14 residues. In DNA, the CDR3 is TGTGCCAGCAGTCCCAAGCAGGGAAATGAAAAACTGTTTTTT. Protein: CASSPKQGNEKLFF.

This clonotype occurred once. V usage is TRBV29-1 and J usage is TRBJ2-2; D might be TRBD2 (6 bases). CDR3 length: 15 residues. V shed 4 bases and J shed 2 bases, with 14 bases lying between them. Germline V CDR1 and CDR2: SQVTM, ANQGSEA. CDR3 coding DNA: TGCAGCGTTGCTATAGCGGATAGCAACACCGGGGAGCTGTTTTTT. This gives the protein CSVAIADSNTGELFF.

V is TRBV7-2 and J is TRBJ1-2, with 7 bases identical to TRBD1. The V and J ends lost 4 bases and 6 bases, in that order; junction bases with no gene match: 5. Per the germline V gene, CDR1 is SGHTA and CDR2 is FQGNSA. This CDR3 contains 13 residues. The CDR3 is CASSSGQPNGYTF. The CDR3 DNA is TGTGCCAGCAGCTCGGGACAGCCGAATGGCTACACCTTC.

The chain uses TRBV19 and TRBJ1-2, with D perhaps TRBD1 (6 bases). The CDR3 runs to 13 residues. V was clipped by 10 bases and J by 8 bases, with 20 bases between them. Looked up from germline, CDR1 is LNHDA and CDR2 is SQIVND (reference sequence). This CDR3 reads CATLQGHLEGYTF. DNA for the CDR3: TGTGCCACCTTGCAGGGACACTTGGAAGGCTACACCTTC.